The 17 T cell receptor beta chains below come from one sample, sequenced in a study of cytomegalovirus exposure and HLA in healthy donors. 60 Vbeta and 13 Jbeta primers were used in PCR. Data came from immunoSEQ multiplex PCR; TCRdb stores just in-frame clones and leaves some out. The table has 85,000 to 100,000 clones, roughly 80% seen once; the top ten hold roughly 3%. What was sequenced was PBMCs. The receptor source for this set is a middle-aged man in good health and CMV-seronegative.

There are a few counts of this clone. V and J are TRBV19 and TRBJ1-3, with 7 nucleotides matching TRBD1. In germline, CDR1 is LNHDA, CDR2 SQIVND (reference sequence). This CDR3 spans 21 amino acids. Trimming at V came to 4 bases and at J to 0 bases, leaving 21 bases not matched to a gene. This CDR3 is CASSTKRQGSSMKSSGNTIYF. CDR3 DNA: TGTGCCAGTAGTACAAAAAGACAGGGTAGTTCCATGAAGAGCTCTGGAAACACCATATATTTT.

The CDR3 loop is CASSPLLRDRVCGYTF. CDR3 nucleotide sequence: TGTGCCAGCAGTCCCCTGCTCCGGGACAGGGTATGTGGCTACACCTTC. This chain uses TRBV28 with TRBJ1-2; 9 nucleotides line up with TRBD1. J lost 7 bases, V lost 5 bases, and 14 bases had no gene match. Germline CDR1 is MDHEN and CDR2 is SYDVKM. There are 16 residues in the CDR3.

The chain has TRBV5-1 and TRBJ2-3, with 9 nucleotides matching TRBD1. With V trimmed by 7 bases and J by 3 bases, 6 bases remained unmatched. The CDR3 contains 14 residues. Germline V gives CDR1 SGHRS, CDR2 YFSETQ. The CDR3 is CASEAGQGTDTQYF. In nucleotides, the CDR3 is TGCGCCAGCGAGGCGGGACAGGGAACAGATACGCAGTATTTT.

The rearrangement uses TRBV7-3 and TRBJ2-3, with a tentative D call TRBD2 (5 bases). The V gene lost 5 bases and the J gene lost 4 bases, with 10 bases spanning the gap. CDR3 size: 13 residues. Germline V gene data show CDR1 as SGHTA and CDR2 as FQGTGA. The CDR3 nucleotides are TGTGCCAGCAGCCTGGGAGACGCAGATACGCAGTATTTT. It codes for CASSLGDADTQYF.

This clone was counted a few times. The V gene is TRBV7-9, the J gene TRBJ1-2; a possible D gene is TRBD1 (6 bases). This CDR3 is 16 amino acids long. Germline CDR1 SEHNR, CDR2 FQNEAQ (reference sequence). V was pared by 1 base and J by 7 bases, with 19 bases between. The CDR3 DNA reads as TGTGCCAGCAGCTTAGTGGTCATGGCAGGGGCGTCTGGCTACACCTTC. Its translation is CASSLVVMAGASGYTF. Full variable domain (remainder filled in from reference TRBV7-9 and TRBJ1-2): DTGVSQNPRHKITKRGQNVTFRCDPISEHNRLYWYRQTLGQGPEFLTYFQNEAQLEKSRLLSDRFSAERPKGSFSTLEIQRTEQGDSAMYLCASSLVVMAGASGYTFGSGTRLTVV.

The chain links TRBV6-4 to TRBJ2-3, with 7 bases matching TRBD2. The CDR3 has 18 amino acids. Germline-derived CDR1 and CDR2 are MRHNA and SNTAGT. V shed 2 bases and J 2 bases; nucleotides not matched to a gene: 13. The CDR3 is CASSDQPRVGRTTDTQYF. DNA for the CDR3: TGTGCCAGCAGTGACCAACCCAGGGTCGGGAGGACCACAGATACGCAGTATTTT.

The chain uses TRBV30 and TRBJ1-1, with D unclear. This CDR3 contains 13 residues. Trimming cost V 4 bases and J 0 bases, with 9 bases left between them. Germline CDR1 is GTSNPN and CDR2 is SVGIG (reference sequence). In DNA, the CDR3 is TGTGCCTGGACAGGCCCTGTGAACACTGAAGCTTTCTTT. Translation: CAWTGPVNTEAFF.

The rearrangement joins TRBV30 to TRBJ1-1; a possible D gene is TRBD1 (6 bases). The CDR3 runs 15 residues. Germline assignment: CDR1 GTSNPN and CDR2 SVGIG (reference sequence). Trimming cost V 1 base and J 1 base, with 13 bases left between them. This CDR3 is CAWSADMTGNTEAFF. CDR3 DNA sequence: TGTGCCTGGAGTGCCGATATGACAGGGAACACTGAAGCTTTCTTT.

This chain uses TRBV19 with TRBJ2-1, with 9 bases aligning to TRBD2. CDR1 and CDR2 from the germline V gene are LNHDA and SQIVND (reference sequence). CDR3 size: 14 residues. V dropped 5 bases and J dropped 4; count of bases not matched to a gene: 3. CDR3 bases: TGTGCCAGTAGTCGACTAGCGGATTACAATGAGCAGTTCTTC. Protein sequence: CASSRLADYNEQFF.

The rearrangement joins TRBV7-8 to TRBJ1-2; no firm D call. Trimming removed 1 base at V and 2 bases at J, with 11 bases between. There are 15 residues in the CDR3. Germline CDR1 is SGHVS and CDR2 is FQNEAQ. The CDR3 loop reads CASSLVGNPNYGYTF. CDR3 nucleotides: TGTGCCAGCAGCTTAGTGGGCAATCCAAACTATGGCTACACCTTC.

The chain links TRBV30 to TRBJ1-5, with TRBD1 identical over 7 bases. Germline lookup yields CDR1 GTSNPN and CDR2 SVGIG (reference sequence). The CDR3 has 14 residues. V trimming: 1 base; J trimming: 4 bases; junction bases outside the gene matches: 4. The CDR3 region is CAWSADRRNQPQHF. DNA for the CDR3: TGTGCCTGGAGTGCGGACAGGCGAAATCAGCCCCAGCATTTT.

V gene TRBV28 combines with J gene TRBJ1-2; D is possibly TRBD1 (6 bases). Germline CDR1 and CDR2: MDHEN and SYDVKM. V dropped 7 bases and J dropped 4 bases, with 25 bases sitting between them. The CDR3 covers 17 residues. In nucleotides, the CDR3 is TGTGCCAGCACCGTTGCGGATGGGGGCTCCCTTCTCTATGGCTACACCTTC. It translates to CASTVADGGSLLYGYTF.

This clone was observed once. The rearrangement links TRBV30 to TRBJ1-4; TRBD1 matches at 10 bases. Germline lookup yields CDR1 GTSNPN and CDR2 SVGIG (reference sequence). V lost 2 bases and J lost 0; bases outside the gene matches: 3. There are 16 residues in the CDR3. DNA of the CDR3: TGTGCCTGGAGTAGAGGGACAGGGGCAACTAATGAAAAACTGTTTTTT. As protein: CAWSRGTGATNEKLFF.

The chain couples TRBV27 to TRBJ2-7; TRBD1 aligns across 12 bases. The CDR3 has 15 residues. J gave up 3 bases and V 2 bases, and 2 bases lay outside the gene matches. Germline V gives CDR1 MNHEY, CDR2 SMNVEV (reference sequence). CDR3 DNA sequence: TGTGCCAGCAGTTTACGGGACAGGGGGCTCTACGAGCAGTACTTC. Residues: CASSLRDRGLYEQYF.

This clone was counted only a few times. The CDR3 loop is CASSATGGSGNTIYF. CDR3 bases: TGTGCCAGCAGTGCGACAGGGGGGTCTGGAAACACCATATATTTT. This rearrangement joins TRBV2 to TRBJ1-3, with 9 bases lining up with TRBD1. In germline, CDR1 is SNHLY, CDR2 FYNNEI. The CDR3 length is 15 residues. With 4 bases clipped from V and 1 base from J, the junction kept 2 bases outside the gene matches.

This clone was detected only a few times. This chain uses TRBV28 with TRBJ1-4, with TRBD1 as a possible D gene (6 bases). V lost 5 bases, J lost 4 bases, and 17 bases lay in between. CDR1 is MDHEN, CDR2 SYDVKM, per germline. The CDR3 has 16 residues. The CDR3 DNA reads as TGTGCCAGCAGTGTTATGGTGGACAGTAATAATGAAAAACTGTTTTTT. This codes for CASSVMVDSNNEKLFF.

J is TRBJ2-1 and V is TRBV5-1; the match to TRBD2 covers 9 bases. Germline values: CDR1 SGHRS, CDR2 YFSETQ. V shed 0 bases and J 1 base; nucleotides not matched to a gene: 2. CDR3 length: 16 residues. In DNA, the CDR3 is TGCGCCAGCAGCTTGGGCGGGAGGGTATCCTACAATGAGCAGTTCTTC. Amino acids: CASSLGGRVSYNEQFF.